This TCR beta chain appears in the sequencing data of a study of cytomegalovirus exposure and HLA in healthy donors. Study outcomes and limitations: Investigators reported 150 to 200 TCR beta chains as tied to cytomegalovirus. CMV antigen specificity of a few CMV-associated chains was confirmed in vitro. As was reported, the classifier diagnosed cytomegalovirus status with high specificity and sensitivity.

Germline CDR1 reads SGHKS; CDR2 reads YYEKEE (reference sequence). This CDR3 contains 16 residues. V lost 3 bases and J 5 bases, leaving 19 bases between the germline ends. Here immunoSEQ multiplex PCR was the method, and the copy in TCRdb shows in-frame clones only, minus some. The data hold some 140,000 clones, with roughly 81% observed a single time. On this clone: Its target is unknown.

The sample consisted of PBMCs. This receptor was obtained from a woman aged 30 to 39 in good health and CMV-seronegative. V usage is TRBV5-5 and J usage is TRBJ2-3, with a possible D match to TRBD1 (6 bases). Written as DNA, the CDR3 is TGTGCCAGCAGCTCCTCCCTCGGGGCAGGGGAAGATACGCAGTATTTT. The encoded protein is CASSSSLGAGEDTQYF.